Detailed here is one T cell receptor (beta chain). The specificity of this receptor is unknown. The instrument given in TCRdb is Illumina HiSeq 2000. 5'RACE template switching, by which a universal primer site and unique molecular identifiers were added, was used to make TCR beta cDNA libraries. Synthesis of cDNA was primed from the TCR beta constant segment and was followed by two consecutive PCR amplification steps. Under the source paper's analysis protocol: MIGEC was used to demultiplex reads and group reads by UMI, and MiTCR was used to assemble and quantify clonotypes. To exclude erroneous sequences, only TCR cDNA sequences supported by at least two reads were retained. Downstream repertoire analysis used the tcR package, and clonotypes were matched across fractions by CDR3 nucleotide sequence plus V segment. VDJmatch was used to annotate antigen specificity against VDJdb, with one amino acid substitution in CDR3 permitted. Through TCRdb reprocessing, the reads give one entry per CDR3 protein sequence; DNA is omitted. The V and J calls here are based on TCRdb, not the publication. The data table for this sample lists 500,000 to 600,000 distinct CDR3 sequences. The ten largest account for roughly 3.6% of the sample.

This entry is derived from a study of T cells expressing NK-cell markers (dated by TCRdb to the early 2020s). Broadly, across the study: In sorted CD3+CD56+NKG2C+, CD3+CD56+NKG2C- and CD3+CD56-NKG2C+ T-cell subsets from 7 or 8 donors, TCR beta-chain repertoires were profiled. Most of the eight sequenced donors were HCMV-seropositive and one was HCMV-seronegative. Randomly selected healthy volunteers, three men and five women, were used as the eight sequenced donors. Illumina HiSeq 2000/2500, MiSeq or NextSeq was used to sequence libraries as 2 x 150 bp reads.

The CDR3 starts with the cysteine, ends with the phenylalanine, and has 13 residues. Only the protein is available. General findings and caveats noted by the study authors: Whether the expanded NKG2C-expressing T cell clones were specific for HCMV antigens remained unclear. Those dominant clonotypes were again the most abundant among CD3+CD56-NKG2C+ cells in a handful of donors, at about 28.3-65%. In six donors, the dominant CD3+CD56+NKG2C+ clonotypes ranked among the top 10 CD8+ clonotypes, making up about 1.0-8% of CD8+ T cells.

HCMV-specific IgG was detected in serum with a commercial ELISA kit to determine HCMV serostatus. Ficoll density gradient centrifugation was used to isolate peripheral blood mononuclear cells from blood. Material for sequencing was blood T cells: a sorted CD56 or NKG2C T cell subset, CD4+ or CD8+ T cells, or bulk PBMC T cells (not recorded which). This clonotype was obtained from a man in his late teens or twenties in good health. Donor details come from another sample of the same person, matched by shared clones. The rearranged segments are TRBV12-3 or TRBV12-4 and TRBJ2-5; TCRdb's D gene call, TRBD2, goes unchecked for lack of DNA. CDR3 sequence: CASSQGLAGAQYF.